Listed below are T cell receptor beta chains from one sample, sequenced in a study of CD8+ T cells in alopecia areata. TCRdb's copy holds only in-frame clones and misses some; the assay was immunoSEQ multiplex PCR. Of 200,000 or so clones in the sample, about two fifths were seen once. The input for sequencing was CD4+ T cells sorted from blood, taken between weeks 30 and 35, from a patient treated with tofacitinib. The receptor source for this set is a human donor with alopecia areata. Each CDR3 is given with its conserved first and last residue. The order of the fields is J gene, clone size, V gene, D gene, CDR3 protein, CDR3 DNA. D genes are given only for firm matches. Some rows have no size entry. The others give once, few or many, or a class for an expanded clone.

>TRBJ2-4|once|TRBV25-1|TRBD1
CASSGDREQAKNIQYF
TGTGCCAGCAGTGGGGACAGAGAACAAGCCAAAAACATTCAGTACTTC
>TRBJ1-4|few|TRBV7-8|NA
CASSWIGGLGEKLFF
TGTGCCAGCAGCTGGATCGGGGGGTTAGGTGAAAAACTGTTTTTT
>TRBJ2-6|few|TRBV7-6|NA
CASSSKLGANVLTF
TGTGCCAGCAGCTCCAAGCTCGGGGCCAACGTCCTGACTTTC
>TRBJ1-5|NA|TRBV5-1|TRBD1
CASSSGTGNQPQHF
TGCGCCAGCAGTTCCGGGACAGGAAATCAGCCCCAGCATTTT
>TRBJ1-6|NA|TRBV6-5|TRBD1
CASNLRQGGNSPLHF
TGTGCCAGCAACCTACGACAGGGGGGGAATTCACCCCTCCACTTT
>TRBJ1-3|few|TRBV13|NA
CASSSQGGNTIYF
TGTGCCAGCAGCTCCCAAGGTGGAAACACCATATATTTT
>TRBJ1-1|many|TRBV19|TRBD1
CASTHRGRFTEAFF
TGTGCCAGTACCCACAGGGGGCGATTTACTGAAGCTTTCTTT
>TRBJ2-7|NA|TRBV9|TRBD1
CASSVSWTGYYEQYF
TGTGCCAGCAGCGTAAGCTGGACAGGGTACTACGAGCAGTACTTC
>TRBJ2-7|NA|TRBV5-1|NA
CASSFGGDEQYF
TGCGCCAGCAGCTTCGGAGGGGACGAGCAGTACTTC
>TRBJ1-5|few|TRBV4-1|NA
CASSPAPIQPQHF
TGCGCCAGCAGCCCCGCACCAATTCAGCCCCAGCATTTT
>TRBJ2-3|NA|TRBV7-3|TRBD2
CASSLGTSRRTDTQYF
TGTGCCAGCAGCTTAGGGACTAGTCGTCGGACAGATACGCAGTATTTT
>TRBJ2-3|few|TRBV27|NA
CASSPMAIGTDTQYF
TGTGCCAGCAGTCCGATGGCAATAGGCACAGATACGCAGTATTTT
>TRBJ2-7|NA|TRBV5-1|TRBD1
CASSRRDSSYEQYF
TGCGCCAGCAGCCGTCGGGACAGCTCCTACGAGCAGTACTTC
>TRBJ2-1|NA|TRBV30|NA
CAWRSAGLHEQFF
TGTGCCTGGAGAAGTGCGGGGCTACATGAGCAGTTCTTC
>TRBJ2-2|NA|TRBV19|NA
CASSRRHNTGELFF
TGTGCCAGTAGTAGGCGACATAACACCGGGGAGCTGTTTTTT
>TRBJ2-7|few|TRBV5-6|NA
CASSPQLTPGEQYF
TGTGCCAGCAGCCCCCAGCTTACCCCCGGCGAGCAGTACTTC
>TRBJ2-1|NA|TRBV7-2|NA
CASSLRGRRSSYNEQFF
TGTGCCAGCAGCTTACGGGGGCGTCGCAGTTCCTACAATGAGCAGTTCTTC
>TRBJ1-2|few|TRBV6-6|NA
CASTSEGGAYGYTF
TGTGCCAGCACCTCGGAGGGGGGGGCATATGGCTACACCTTC
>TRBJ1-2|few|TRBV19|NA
CASSSDGRRKGYTF
TGTGCCAGTAGTTCAGATGGACGGCGGAAGGGCTACACCTTC
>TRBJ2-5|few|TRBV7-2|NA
CACREGPGTQYF
TGTGCCTGTAGAGAGGGCCCAGGGACCCAGTACTTC
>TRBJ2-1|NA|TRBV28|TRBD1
CASSLSPGQGSNEQFF
TGTGCCAGCAGCTTAAGCCCGGGACAGGGATCTAATGAGCAGTTCTTC
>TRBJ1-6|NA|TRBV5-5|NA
CASSFKGSSYNSPLHF
TGTGCCAGCAGCTTTAAAGGGAGCTCCTATAATTCACCCCTCCACTTT
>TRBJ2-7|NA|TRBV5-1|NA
CASSLREDAYEQYF
TGCGCCAGCAGCTTGCGGGAAGACGCCTACGAGCAGTACTTC
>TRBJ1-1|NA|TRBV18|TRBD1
CASSPNRGGTEAFF
TGTGCCAGCTCACCAAACAGGGGTGGCACTGAAGCTTTCTTT
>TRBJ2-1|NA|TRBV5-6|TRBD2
CASSFTSGGGNEQFF
TGTGCCAGCAGCTTTACTAGCGGGGGCGGGAATGAGCAGTTCTTC
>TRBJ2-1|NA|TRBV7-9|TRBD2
CASSLLPGGVGDEQFF
TGTGCCAGCAGCCTCCTGCCCGGGGGGGTCGGCGATGAGCAGTTCTTC
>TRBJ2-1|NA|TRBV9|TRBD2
CASSVGGRSNSNNEQFF
TGTGCCAGCAGCGTAGGCGGGAGGTCCAACTCAAACAATGAGCAGTTCTTC
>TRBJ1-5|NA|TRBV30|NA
CAWSVVGRGGVNQPQHF
TGTGCCTGGAGTGTAGTAGGTAGGGGGGGAGTCAATCAGCCCCAGCATTTT
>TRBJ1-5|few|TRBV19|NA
CASSDVAVAQHF
TGTGCCAGTTCTGACGTGGCGGTGGCCCAGCATTTT
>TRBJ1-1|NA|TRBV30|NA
CAWTKYRGEAFF
TGTGCCTGGACCAAATATAGGGGGGAAGCTTTCTTT
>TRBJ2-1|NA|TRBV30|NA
CAWSVKNPSGSEQFF
TGTGCCTGGAGTGTAAAAAACCCCTCAGGCTCAGAGCAGTTCTTC
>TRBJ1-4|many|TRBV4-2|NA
CASGRGGEKLFF
TGTGCCAGCGGGAGGGGAGGGGAAAAACTGTTTTTT
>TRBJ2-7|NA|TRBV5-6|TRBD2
CASSYPGLAGSNEQYF
TGTGCCAGCAGCTACCCGGGACTAGCGGGGTCGAACGAGCAGTACTTC
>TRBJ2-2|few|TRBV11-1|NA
CASSLISNTGELFF
TGTGCCAGCAGCTTAATCTCCAACACCGGGGAGCTGTTTTTT
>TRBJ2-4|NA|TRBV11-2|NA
CASSLAGPGTKNIQYF
TGTGCCAGCAGCTTGGCTGGGCCCGGGACAAAAAACATTCAGTACTTC
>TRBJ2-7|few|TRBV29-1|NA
CSVGADRQSYEQYF
TGCAGCGTTGGAGCGGACAGACAGTCCTACGAGCAGTACTTC
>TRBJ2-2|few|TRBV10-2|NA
CASSDRTENTGELFF
TGCGCCAGCAGTGACAGGACCGAGAACACCGGGGAGCTGTTTTTT
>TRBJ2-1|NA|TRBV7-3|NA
CASSQNTGFEQFF
TGTGCCAGCAGCCAAAATACAGGGTTCGAGCAGTTCTTC
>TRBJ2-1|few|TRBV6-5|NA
CASSLRVHDNEQFF
TGTGCCAGCAGTTTGCGGGTCCACGACAATGAGCAGTTCTTC
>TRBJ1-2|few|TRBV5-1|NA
CASSSEGGYTF
TGCGCCAGCAGCTCCGAAGGGGGCTACACCTTC
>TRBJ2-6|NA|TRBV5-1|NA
CASGGRGDGANVLTF
TGCGCCAGCGGGGGCAGGGGCGACGGGGCCAACGTCCTGACTTTC
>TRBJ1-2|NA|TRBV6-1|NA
CASSDYRSYGYTF
TGTGCCAGCAGTGATTACAGGAGCTATGGCTACACCTTC
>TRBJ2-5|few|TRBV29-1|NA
CSVARAGSQETQYF
TGCAGCGTTGCGAGGGCCGGTAGTCAAGAGACCCAGTACTTC
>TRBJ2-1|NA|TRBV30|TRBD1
CALGQGGNEQFF
TGTGCCTTGGGACAGGGGGGGAATGAGCAGTTCTTC
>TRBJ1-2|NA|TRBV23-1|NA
CASSQRDAHGYTF
TGCGCCAGCAGTCAACGGGACGCTCATGGCTACACCTTC
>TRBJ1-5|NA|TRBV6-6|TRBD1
CASSYQGADQPQHF
TGTGCCAGCAGTTACCAGGGGGCTGATCAGCCCCAGCATTTT
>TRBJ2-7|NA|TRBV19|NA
CATGAENLPYEQYF
TGTGCCACCGGAGCCGAGAACCTCCCCTACGAGCAGTACTTC
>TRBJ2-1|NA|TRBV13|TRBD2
CASSLAGGETYNEQFF
TGTGCCAGCAGCTTAGCGGGAGGAGAGACCTACAATGAGCAGTTCTTC
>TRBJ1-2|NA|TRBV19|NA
CASTETPGVGYTF
TGTGCCAGTACCGAAACTCCAGGGGTTGGCTACACCTTC